This entry lists 27 T cell receptor beta chains sequenced from one sample in a study of blood T cell repertoires in COVID-19. Sequencing used immunoSEQ multiplex PCR; TCRdb keeps in-frame clones, though not all of them. This table has fewer than 300,000 clones, 88% appearing once. The sequenced sample consisted of peripheral blood. The origin of the receptors is a woman aged 40 to 49 who had recovered from COVID-19.

This chain joins TRBV29-1 and TRBJ2-1, with no clear D. Trimming cost V 1 base and J 0 bases, with 7 bases left between them. The germline V gene encodes CDR1 SQVTM and CDR2 ANQGSEA. The CDR3 is 14 residues long. The CDR3 sequence is CSVEVPRSYNEQFF. CDR3 nucleotide sequence: TGCAGCGTTGAAGTCCCCCGCTCCTACAATGAGCAGTTCTTC.

This clone occurred once. The chain links TRBV6-6 to TRBJ2-1, with TRBD2 identical over 7 bases. The CDR3 consists of 15 residues. Germline-derived CDR1 and CDR2 are MNHNY and SVGAGI (reference sequence). V was clipped by 6 bases and J by 6 bases; unmatched bases: 11. The CDR3 DNA follows: TGTGCCAGCAGCCCCCCCGGGAGGATAGCCAATGAGCAGTTCTTC. Translated: CASSPPGRIANEQFF.

The chain carries TRBV7-2 and TRBJ2-1; 8 nucleotides match TRBD2. V dropped 4 bases and J dropped 9; count of bases not matched to a gene: 8. This CDR3 region has 14 residues. Germline V lookup: CDR1 SGHTA, CDR2 FQGNSA. In DNA form, the CDR3 reads TGTGCCAGCAGCTACGCCCGGGGGGGGTCTGAGCAGTTCTTC. Translating gives CASSYARGGSEQFF.

The genes are TRBV27 and TRBJ2-1; 7 nucleotides match TRBD2. The germline V gene encodes CDR1 MNHEY and CDR2 SMNVEV (reference sequence). This CDR3 spans 19 amino acids. Trimming took 1 base from V and 0 from J; bases not matched to a gene: 12. The CDR3 bases are TGTGCCAGCAGTTTATGGGGACTACCCGGAGGGAGCTCCTACAATGAGCAGTTCTTC. Amino acids: CASSLWGLPGGSSYNEQFF.

This clone was recorded a few times. J is TRBJ2-5 and V is TRBV4-3; D is possibly TRBD2 (7 bases). V dropped 6 bases and J dropped 2 bases, with 16 bases sitting between them. CDR1 LGHNA and CDR2 YSLEER come from the germline V gene. This CDR3 region has 15 residues. CDR3 loop: CASSHERGGQETQYF. As DNA, the CDR3 is TGCGCCAGCAGTCATGAGAGGGGGGGGCAAGAGACCCAGTACTTC.

This clone was detected a few times. This sequence joins TRBV19 and TRBJ1-6; D remains ambiguous. CDR3 length equals 14 residues. Trimming took 3 bases from V and 2 from J, leaving 5 bases between them. From germline, CDR1 is LNHDA and CDR2 SQIVND (reference sequence). The CDR3 loop is CASSIRPYNSPLHF. The CDR3 DNA is TGTGCCAGTAGTATCAGGCCCTATAATTCACCCCTCCACTTT.

This chain links TRBV30 with TRBJ1-5, with D uncertain. The CDR3 runs 17 residues. Per the germline V gene, CDR1 is GTSNPN and CDR2 is SVGIG (reference sequence). Trimming left V 0 bases short and J 0 bases short, with 15 bases between. The CDR3 bases are TGTGCCTGGAGTGTACCGCGCCGAGTGAGTAGCAATCAGCCCCAGCATTTT. Its protein is CAWSVPRRVSSNQPQHF.

This chain links TRBV6-2 or TRBV6-3 with TRBJ2-7, with 7 bases matching TRBD1. The CDR3 spans 13 residues. With V trimmed by 1 base and J by 3 bases, 0 bases remained unmatched. The germline gives CDR1 MNHEY, CDR2 SVGEGT. CDR3 in amino acids: CASSYWDSYEQYF. CDR3 nucleotides: TGTGCCAGCAGTTACTGGGACAGCTACGAGCAGTACTTC.

The chain has TRBV25-1 and TRBJ1-3; D is unclear. CDR1 MGHDK and CDR2 SYGVNS come from the germline V gene. This CDR3 spans 15 amino acids. Trimming took 3 bases from V and 3 from J, leaving 12 bases between them. CDR3: CASSDSRAGGNTIYF. CDR3 nucleotides: TGTGCCAGCAGTGATTCCCGTGCCGGTGGAAACACCATATATTTT.

This chain uses TRBV7-8 with TRBJ1-6; D unclear. The CDR3 covers 14 residues. Trimming removed 0 bases at V and 7 bases at J, with 7 bases between. Germline CDR1 SGHVS, CDR2 FQNEAQ. CDR3 DNA: TGTGCCAGCAGCTTAGCCCGACTCAATTCACCCCTCCACTTT. It translates to CASSLARLNSPLHF.

J is TRBJ1-2 and V is TRBV3-1 (or the pseudogene TRBV3-2), with 8 positions matching TRBD1. This CDR3 is 14 amino acids long. Trimming cost V 1 base and J 8 bases; bases outside gene matches: 6. In germline, CDR1 is LGHDT, CDR2 YNNKEL (reference sequence). The CDR3 region has the DNA TGTGCCAGCAGCCAAGGACGCGGGACAGGCGGCTACACCTTC. Amino acids: CASSQGRGTGGYTF.

Worth noting for this clone: Other DNA variants within this sample encode the same CDR3. The J gene is TRBJ1-1, the V gene TRBV19, with 10 bases matching TRBD1. CDR3 length: 15 amino acids. V shed 3 bases, J shed 4 bases, and the junction held 5 bases outside the gene matches. Germline V CDR1 and CDR2: LNHDA, SQIVND (reference sequence). The CDR3: CASSIGRTGGTEAFF. CDR3 DNA sequence: TGTGCCAGTAGTATCGGGAGGACAGGGGGCACTGAAGCTTTCTTT.

CDR3 DNA sequence: TGTGCCAGCAGTCCCCCCGGCGGGGGATACAATGAGCAGTTCTTC. It specifies CASSPPGGGYNEQFF. The gene calls are TRBV27 and TRBJ2-1; TRBD2 agrees at 7 bases. This CDR3 is built from 15 residues. Trimming removed 5 bases from V and 4 bases from J; junction bases left unmatched: 8. CDR1 and CDR2 (germline): MNHEY, SMNVEV (reference sequence).

The chain links TRBV29-1 to TRBJ1-4, with TRBD1 identical over 9 bases. CDR1 is SQVTM and CDR2 is ANQGSEA in the germline V gene. The CDR3 runs to 14 residues. The junction had 11 bases not matched to a gene; V was cut back by 7 bases and J by 8 bases. The CDR3 sequence is CSGRQGGPSEKLFF. The DNA for the CDR3 is TGCAGCGGCAGACAGGGGGGACCTAGCGAAAAACTGTTTTTT.

This chain connects TRBV5-5 to TRBJ1-2, with 11 bases lining up with TRBD1. Germline trimming cut 4 bases from V and 3 bases from J; bases unmatched to any gene: 8. This CDR3 is 16 amino acids long. Germline V CDR1 and CDR2: SGHKS, YYEKEE (reference sequence). The CDR3 sequence: CASSRDPGQGDYGYTF. In nucleotides, the CDR3 is TGTGCCAGCAGCAGGGACCCGGGACAGGGGGACTATGGCTACACCTTC.

The DNA for the CDR3 is TGTGCCAGCAGTGAAGGGTCGGTTGAAAAACTGTTTTTT. Translated, it gives CASSEGSVEKLFF. The chain links TRBV6-1 to TRBJ1-4; D not certain. Trimming removed 1 base at V and 7 bases at J, with 7 bases between. Germline V CDR1 and CDR2: MNHNS, SASEGT. CDR3 length: 13 amino acids.

This rearrangement joins TRBV19 to TRBJ2-2; D is perhaps TRBD1 (6 bases). V was cut by 6 bases and J by 2 bases, with 25 bases left in between. CDR3 size: 19 residues. The V gene's germline CDR1 is LNHDA and CDR2 SQIVND (reference sequence). The CDR3 coding sequence is TGTGCCAGTAGCAGGGGCATTCCCCACCAGAGAGTTAACACCGGGGAGCTGTTTTTT. Residues: CASSRGIPHQRVNTGELFF.

The chain joins TRBV30 to TRBJ2-3; D not resolved. The CDR3 length is 13 residues. Trimming shortened V by 1 base and J by 1 base, and 6 bases separated the two germline ends. Germline V gives CDR1 GTSNPN, CDR2 SVGIG (reference sequence). The CDR3 region has the DNA TGTGCCTGGAGTGGCGCCCGCACAGATACGCAGTATTTT. Protein sequence: CAWSGARTDTQYF.

V is TRBV6-2 or TRBV6-3 and J is TRBJ2-1; TRBD2 matches 15 bases. Germline-derived CDR1 and CDR2 are MNHEY and SVGEGT. The CDR3 contains 19 residues. Trimming removed 2 bases from V and 6 bases from J; junction bases left unmatched: 11. Here the CDR3 reads CASSYPSGTSGRSINEQFF. CDR3 sequence (DNA): TGTGCCAGCAGTTACCCCTCTGGGACTAGCGGGAGGAGTATCAATGAGCAGTTCTTC.

The chain recombines TRBV27 with TRBJ2-7; D perhaps matches TRBD1 (6 bases). The CDR3 sequence is 11 residues long. V lost 9 bases and J 3 bases, leaving 9 bases between the germline ends. CDR1 is MNHEY, CDR2 SMNVEV, per germline (reference sequence). The CDR3: CARTGYYEQYV. The CDR3 nucleotides read TGTGCCAGGACAGGCTACTACGAGCAGTACGTC.

The chain uses TRBV30 and TRBJ1-6, with no clear D. The germline V gene has CDR1 GTSNPN and CDR2 SVGIG (reference sequence). V dropped 1 base and J dropped 8 bases, with 12 bases sitting between them. The CDR3 extends over 14 amino acids. CDR3 nucleotide sequence: TGTGCCTGGAGTGCCGGGAGGAGGGATTCACCCCTCCACTTT. Residues: CAWSAGRRDSPLHF.

The V and J genes are TRBV7-3 and TRBJ2-3; no clear D gene. Germline values: CDR1 SGHTA, CDR2 FQGTGA. The CDR3 covers 14 residues. The germline V and J ends were trimmed by 5 bases and 5 bases, with 14 bases remaining between them. The CDR3 DNA sequence: TGTGCCAGCAGCCCACCCGGTTCGGGAGATACGCAGTATTTT. It codes for CASSPPGSGDTQYF.

This clone was observed a handful of times. CDR3 DNA sequence: TGCGCCAGCAGCGGAACAGGGATGGGGAACACTGAAGCTTTCTTT. It yields the protein CASSGTGMGNTEAFF. The gene calls are TRBV5-1 and TRBJ1-1, with D perhaps TRBD1 (6 bases). CDR1 is SGHRS, CDR2 YFSETQ, per germline. V lost 4 bases, J lost 1 base, and 14 bases lay in between. This CDR3 is built from 15 residues. Full variable domain (missing parts from reference TRBV5-1 and TRBJ1-1): KAGVTQTPRYLIKTRGQQVTLSCSPISGHRSVSWYQQTPGQGLQFLFEYFSETQRNKGNFPGRFSGRQFSNSRSEMNVSTLELGDSALYLCASSGTGMGNTEAFFGQGTRLTVV.

The chain joins TRBV3-1 (or the pseudogene TRBV3-2) to TRBJ2-4; 12 bases line up with TRBD2. The ends lost 1 base at V and 6 bases at J; junction bases unmatched: 13. The germline V gene encodes CDR1 LGHDT and CDR2 YNNKEL (reference sequence). This CDR3 is built from 19 residues. CDR3 DNA: TGTGCCAGCAGCCAAGGAGCGCTAGCGGGAGGGATCCCCCGAAACATTCAGTACTTC. This sequence encodes CASSQGALAGGIPRNIQYF.

This chain joins TRBV29-1 and TRBJ1-1, with D perhaps TRBD1 (6 bases). Germline CDR1 and CDR2: SQVTM and ANQGSEA. This CDR3 region has 15 residues. V lost 2 bases to trimming and J lost 6 bases, with 19 bases between them. The CDR3 nucleotides read TGCAGCGTTGAAACCGGGGCAGGGGCCGGGCCTGAAGCTTTCTTT. Translating gives CSVETGAGAGPEAFF.

The chain carries TRBV5-4 and TRBJ2-5; D may be TRBD2 (6 bases). V was shortened by 4 bases and J by 2 bases, with 6 bases between the two germline ends. The CDR3 totals 12 residues. The V gene's germline CDR1 is SGHNT and CDR2 YYREEE (reference sequence). The CDR3 DNA reads as TGTGCCAGCAGCAGCGGGCAAGAGACCCAGTACTTC. Its protein product is CASSSGQETQYF.

The rearrangement links TRBV6-5 to TRBJ1-3; TRBD1 aligns across 8 bases. This CDR3 has 15 amino acids. Unmatched junction bases numbered 8, after V lost 6 bases and J lost 4 bases. Germline CDR1 MNHEY, CDR2 SVGAGI. CDR3 in DNA: TGTGCCAGCAGAGGTATAACAGGGGGAGGAAACACCATATATTTT. Amino acids: CASRGITGGGNTIYF.